This T cell receptor beta chain derives from a study of blood T cell repertoires in COVID-19 (dated by TCRdb to 2018 to 2020). The study in broad terms: Samples covering the acute and convalescent phases of COVID-19 were provided by collaborators in the United States, Italy and Spain. The repertoires were released in a freely available public database meant as a resource for research on the immune response to SARS-CoV-2. Deeply sampled blood TCRbeta repertoires from subjects exposed to, actively infected with, or recovered from COVID-19 were included in the dataset. Samples came from the ongoing ImmuneRACE study (first 160 participants) plus 1,254 subjects from 6 global collaborators. Where available, HLA class I and class II types were obtained from metadata supplied by the sample provider rather than from assay-based typing. Sample metadata almost always included a de-identified subject ID, COVID-19 status, age in years and sex. The material from the prospective study consisted of cDNA or gDNA derived from T cells, B-cell-depleted T cells, or PBMCs.

The collaborating institutions used their own protocols to collect whole blood in K2EDTA tubes. Collaborator samples were shipped for TCRbeta analysis as frozen whole blood, isolated PBMCs, or DNA extracted from either sample type. TCRbeta CDR3 regions were amplified from genomic DNA using the immunoSEQ Assay, a bias-controlled multiplex PCR. The published analysis was carried out like this. The number of nucleated cells in each sample was estimated from the amplification of reference gene primers within the assay. To quantify the absolute abundance of each unique TCRbeta CDR3 rearrangement, sequence reads were collapsed and filtered. For each sample, productive Simpson clonality was calculated as the square root of Simpson's diversity index across productive rearrangements. TCRdb stores this immuneACCESS table with in-frame sequences only. Part of the clones is absent; in the studies checked, under half of the shortfall reflects unresolved V genes, and no reason is known for the rest. V, J and clone size are those of that table, while D and trimming were read from the DNA. The sample table shows roughly 260,000 clones, and 75% to 85% are seen once. The ten most abundant clones make up roughly 4.7% of the sample.

The CDR3 numbers 12 residues from cysteine through phenylalanine. The sequence is cut down to CDR3 DNA, 36 bases in frame from base 1. The germline V gene (reference sequence) yields SEHNR for CDR1 and FQNEAQ for CDR2. At the junction V is shortened by 1 base and J by 13 bases, with 13 bases in between. Findings and caveats that apply to the study as a whole: The amount of clinical and demographic metadata varied by source and participant and was provided uncurated.

Points on this clone: What this receptor recognizes is not known. One base away there is no much larger clone; base qualities are not given.

The chain couples TRBV7-9 to TRBJ1-1; the D gene is perhaps TRBD1, on 5 matching bases. The source material was peripheral blood. The clonotype comes from an older woman with acute or convalescent COVID-19. The bases are TGTGCCAGCAGCTTAGAGAAGGGGTCTGGTTTCTTT. Translated, this is CASSLEKGSGFF.